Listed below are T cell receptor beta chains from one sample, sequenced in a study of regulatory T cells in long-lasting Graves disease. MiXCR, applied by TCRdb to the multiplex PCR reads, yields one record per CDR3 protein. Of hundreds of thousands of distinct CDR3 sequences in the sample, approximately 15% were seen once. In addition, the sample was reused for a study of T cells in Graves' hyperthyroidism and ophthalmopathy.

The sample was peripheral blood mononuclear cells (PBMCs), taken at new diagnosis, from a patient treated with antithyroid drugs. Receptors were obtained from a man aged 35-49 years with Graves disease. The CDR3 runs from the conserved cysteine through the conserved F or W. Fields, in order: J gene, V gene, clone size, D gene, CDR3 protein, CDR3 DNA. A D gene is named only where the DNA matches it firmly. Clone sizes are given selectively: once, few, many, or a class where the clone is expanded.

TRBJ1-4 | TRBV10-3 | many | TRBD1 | CAIRQTGGWDEKLFF | TGTGCCATCCGCCAGACAGGGGGATGGGATGAAAAACTGTTTTTT
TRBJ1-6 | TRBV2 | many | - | CASSLEGGSPLHF | TGTGCCAGCAGCCTTGAGGGTGGTTCACCCCTCCACTTT
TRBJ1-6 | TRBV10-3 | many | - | CAISQMGRSSYNSPLHF | TGTGCCATCAGTCAAATGGGGAGGAGCTCCTATAATTCACCCCTCCACTTT
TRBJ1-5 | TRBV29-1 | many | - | CSAGGTGIGQPQHF | TGCAGCGCAGGCGGAACAGGAATTGGGCAGCCCCAGCATTTT
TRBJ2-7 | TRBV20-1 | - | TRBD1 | CSATYWDRGPYEQYF | TGCAGTGCGACTTACTGGGACAGGGGCCCCTACGAGCAGTACTTC
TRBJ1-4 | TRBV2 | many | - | CASSDPGGDEKLFF | TGTGCCAGCAGTGATCCGGGAGGGGATGAAAAACTGTTTTTT
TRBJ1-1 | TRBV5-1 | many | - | CASSLEGDGAFF | TGCGCCAGCAGCTTGGAGGGAGATGGAGCTTTCTTT
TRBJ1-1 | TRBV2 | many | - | CASSEVPTGDTEAFF | TGTGCCAGCAGTGAAGTTCCCACCGGGGACACTGAAGCTTTCTTT
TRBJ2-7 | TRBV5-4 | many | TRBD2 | CASRAGLDYTYEQYF | TGTGCCAGCAGGGCTGGACTAGACTACACCTACGAGCAGTACTTC
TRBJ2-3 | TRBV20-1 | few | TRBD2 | CSAEEVPSGSTDTQYF | TGCAGTGCTGAAGAGGTTCCTAGCGGTTCCACAGATACGCAGTATTTT
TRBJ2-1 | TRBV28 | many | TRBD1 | CASRGGTGANNEQFF | TGTGCCAGCAGGGGAGGGACAGGGGCCAACAATGAGCAGTTCTTC
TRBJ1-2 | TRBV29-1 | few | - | CSVGFIETVDYGYTF | TGCAGCGTAGGATTCATCGAGACAGTCGATTATGGCTACACCTTC
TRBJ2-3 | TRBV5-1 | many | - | CASSVGWGSRGTDTQYF | TGCGCCAGCAGCGTAGGATGGGGGAGTAGGGGCACAGATACGCAGTATTTT
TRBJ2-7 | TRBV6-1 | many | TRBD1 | CASSEGQGAYEQYF | TGTGCCAGCAGTGAAGGACAGGGGGCCTACGAGCAGTACTTC
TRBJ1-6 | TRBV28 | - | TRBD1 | CASSGRGTYNSPLHF | TGTGCCAGCAGTGGCAGGGGGACCTATAATTCACCCCTCCACTTT
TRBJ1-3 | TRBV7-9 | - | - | CASSLDAGTGNTIYF | TGTGCCAGCAGCTTAGACGCAGGGACGGGAAACACCATATATTTT
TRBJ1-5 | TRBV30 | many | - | CAWSGGNNQPQHF | TGTGCCTGGAGTGGTGGTAACAATCAGCCCCAGCATTTT
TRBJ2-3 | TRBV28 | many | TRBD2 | CASRTSGGDTQYF | TGTGCCAGCCGAACTAGCGGGGGAGATACGCAGTATTTT
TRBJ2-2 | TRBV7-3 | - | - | CASSHETGELFF | TGTGCCAGCAGCCACGAAACCGGGGAGCTGTTTTTT
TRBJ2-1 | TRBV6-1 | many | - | CATLGDGFGNEQFF | TGTGCCACCCTCGGAGACGGGTTCGGGAATGAGCAGTTCTTC
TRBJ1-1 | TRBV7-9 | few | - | CASNQPGENTEAFF | TGTGCCAGCAACCAGCCGGGGGAGAACACTGAAGCTTTCTTT
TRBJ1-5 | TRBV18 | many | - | CASSSRDGSNQPQHF | TGTGCCAGCTCATCCCGGGACGGCTCCAATCAGCCCCAGCATTTT